Sequencing of this T cell receptor (beta chain) was carried out in a study of low-dose radiotherapy and immunotherapy resistance in tumors. Study-level background: Doses of 0.5 Gy per fraction every 2 weeks, totaling 6.5 Gy, went to Cohort 1. Every two weeks, the protocol called for intravenous cyclophosphamide at 200 mg/m2. It was given one day before each radiation and immunotherapy administration.

This clonotype appeared a few times. Noted time point: after trial treatment. Documented treatment: LDRT plus nivolumab, ipilimumab, low-dose cyclophosphamide and aspirin (RACIN trial). Donors were administered nivolumab, ipilimumab, aspirin and low-dose cyclophosphamide, together with low-dose radiotherapy. Eligibility criteria specified advanced solid malignancies devoid of tumor-infiltrating lymphocytes. The CDR3 is 17 residues long. Per germline, CDR1 SGHRS and CDR2 YFSETQ. Germline trimming cut 6 bases from V and 6 bases from J; bases unmatched to any gene: 14. Alpha and beta chains were covered, as first-strand cDNA relied on TRAV- and TRBV-specific primers. The authors amplified TCRs for about 18 PCR cycles with a constant-region primer and a V-primer adapter. TCRdb ran MiXCR on the reads and lists one entry per CDR3 protein. The sample comprises around 100,000 distinct CDR3 sequences, around a fifth of which are singletons, and 9.5% to 15% rests with the top ten.

The clonotype was recovered from a female donor with ovarian cancer. The specimen was PBMCs, collected after low-dose radiotherapy plus immunotherapy. The V call is TRBV5-1, the J call TRBJ2-2, with 10 bases lining up with TRBD2. The CDR3 is CASTLYSSGGLPGELFF. The DNA of the CDR3 is TGCGCCAGCACTCTCTACTCTAGCGGGGGCCTCCCCGGGGAGCTGTTTTTT.